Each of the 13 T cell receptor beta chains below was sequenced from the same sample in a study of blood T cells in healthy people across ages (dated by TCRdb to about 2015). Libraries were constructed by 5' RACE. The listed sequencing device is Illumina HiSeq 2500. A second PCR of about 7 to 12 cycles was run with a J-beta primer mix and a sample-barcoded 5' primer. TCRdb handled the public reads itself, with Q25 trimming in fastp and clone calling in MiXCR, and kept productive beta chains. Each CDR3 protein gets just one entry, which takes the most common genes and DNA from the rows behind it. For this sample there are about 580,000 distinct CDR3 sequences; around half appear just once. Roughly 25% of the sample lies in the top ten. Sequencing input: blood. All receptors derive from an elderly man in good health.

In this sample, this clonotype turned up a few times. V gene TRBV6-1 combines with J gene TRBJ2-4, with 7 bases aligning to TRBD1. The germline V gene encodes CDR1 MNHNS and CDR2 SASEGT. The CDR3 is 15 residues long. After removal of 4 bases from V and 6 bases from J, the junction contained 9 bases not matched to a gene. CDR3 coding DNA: TGTGCCAGCAGTGGGCGAACAGGGGTGGGAAACATTCAGTACTTC. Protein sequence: CASSGRTGVGNIQYF.

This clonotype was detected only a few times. The CDR3 nucleotides are TGTGCCAGCACGGGCATATCGTCGAATTCACCCCTCCACTTT. Translated, it gives CASTGISSNSPLHF. The rearrangement links TRBV25-1 to TRBJ1-6; D ambiguous. Germline CDR1 reads MGHDK; CDR2 reads SYGVNS. V was pared by 7 bases and J by 7 bases, with 14 bases between. The CDR3 is made up of 14 amino acids.

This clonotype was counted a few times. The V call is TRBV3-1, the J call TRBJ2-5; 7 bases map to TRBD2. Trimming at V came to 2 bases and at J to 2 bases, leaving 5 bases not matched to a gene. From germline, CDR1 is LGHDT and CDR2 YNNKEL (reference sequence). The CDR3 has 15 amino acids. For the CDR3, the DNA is TGTGCCAGCAGCCAAACGTCAGCGGGGCAAGAGACCCAGTACTTC. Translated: CASSQTSAGQETQYF.

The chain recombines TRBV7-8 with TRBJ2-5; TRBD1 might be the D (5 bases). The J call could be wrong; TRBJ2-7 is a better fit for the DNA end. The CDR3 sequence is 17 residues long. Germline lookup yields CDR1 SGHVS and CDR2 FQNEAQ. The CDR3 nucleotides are TGTGCCAGCAGCTTAGGGATTCTACGGACACCTTCCTACGAGCAGTACTTC. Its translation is CASSLGILRTPSYEQYF.

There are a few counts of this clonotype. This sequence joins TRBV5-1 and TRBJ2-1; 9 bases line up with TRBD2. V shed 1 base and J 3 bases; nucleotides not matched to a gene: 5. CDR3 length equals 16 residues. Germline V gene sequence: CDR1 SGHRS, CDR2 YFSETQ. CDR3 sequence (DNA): TGCGCCAGCAGCTTGAGCGCTAGCGGGGTCTACAATGAGCAGTTCTTC. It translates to CASSLSASGVYNEQFF.

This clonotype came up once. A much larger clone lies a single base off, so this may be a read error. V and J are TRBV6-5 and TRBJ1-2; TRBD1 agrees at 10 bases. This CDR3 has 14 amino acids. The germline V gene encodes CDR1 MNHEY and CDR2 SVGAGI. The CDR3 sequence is CASSYNDRGHGYAF. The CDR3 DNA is TGTGCCAGCAGTTACAACGACAGGGGGCACGGCTACGCCTTC.

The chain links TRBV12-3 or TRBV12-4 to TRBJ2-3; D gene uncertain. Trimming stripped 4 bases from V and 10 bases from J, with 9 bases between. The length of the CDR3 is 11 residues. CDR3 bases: TGTGCCAGCAGTTCCCCCCGGCCGCAGTATTTT. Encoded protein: CASSSPRPQYF.

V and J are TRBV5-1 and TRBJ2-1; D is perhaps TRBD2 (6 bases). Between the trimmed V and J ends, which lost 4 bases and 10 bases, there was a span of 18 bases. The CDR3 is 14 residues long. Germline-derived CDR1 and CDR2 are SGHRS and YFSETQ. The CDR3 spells CASSQSHGGWEQFF. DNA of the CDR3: TGCGCCAGCAGCCAAAGTCACGGGGGTTGGGAGCAGTTCTTC.

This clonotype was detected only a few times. In nucleotides, the CDR3 is TGTGCCAGCAGCTTGCGGGACGGTCGGGGACCCCTCCACTTT. It specifies CASSLRDGRGPLHF. V is TRBV7-2 and J is TRBJ1-6; possible D gene TRBD1, 5 bases. This CDR3 comprises 14 residues. The V end was cut by 3 bases, the J end by 12 bases, with 15 bases between. The germline V gene encodes CDR1 SGHTA and CDR2 FQGNSA.

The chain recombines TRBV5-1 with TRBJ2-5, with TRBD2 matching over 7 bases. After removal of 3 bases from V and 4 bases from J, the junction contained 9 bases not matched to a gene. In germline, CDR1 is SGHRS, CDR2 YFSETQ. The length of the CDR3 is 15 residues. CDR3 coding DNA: TGCGCCAGCAGCTCGGGGGAGCGGGATCGAGAGACCCAGTACTTC. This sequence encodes CASSSGERDRETQYF.

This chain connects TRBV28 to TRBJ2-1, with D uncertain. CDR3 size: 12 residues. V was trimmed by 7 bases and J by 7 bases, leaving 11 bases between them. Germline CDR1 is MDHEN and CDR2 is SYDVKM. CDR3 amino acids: CASTPNKNEQFF. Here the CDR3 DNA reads TGTGCCAGCACCCCCAATAAAAATGAGCAGTTCTTC.

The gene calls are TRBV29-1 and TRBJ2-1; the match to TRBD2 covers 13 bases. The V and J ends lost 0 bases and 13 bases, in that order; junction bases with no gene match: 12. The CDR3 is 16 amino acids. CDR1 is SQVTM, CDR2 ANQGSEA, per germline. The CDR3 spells CSVEDRTSGGLPPQFF. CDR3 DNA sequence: TGCAGCGTTGAAGATAGGACTAGCGGGGGACTTCCCCCCCAGTTCTTC.

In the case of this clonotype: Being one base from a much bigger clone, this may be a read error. CDR3: CASTFHRGPSSYNEQFF. CDR3 in DNA: TGTGCCAGCACATTTCATAGGGGCCCGAGCTCCTACAATGAGCAGTTCTTC. V gene TRBV6-6 combines with J gene TRBJ2-1; a possible D gene is TRBD1 (5 bases). V lost 7 bases and J lost 0, with 19 bases in between. The CDR3 is made up of 17 amino acids. Germline CDR1 and CDR2: MNHNY and SVGAGI (reference sequence).